The 22 T cell receptor beta chains listed next were all sequenced from one sample in a study of neurological immune-mediated disorders. Using its own MiXCR run on the 5' RACE reads, TCRdb lists one record per CDR3 protein. The sample yields just under 60,000 distinct CDR3 sequences, under 4.5% seen once. Material: PBMCs. The receptor set was obtained from a woman aged 30 to 39 with multiple sclerosis.

At least ten counts were recorded for this clonotype. CDR3 sequence: CSASYLSGQYGYTF. The CDR3 region has the DNA TGCAGTGCTAGTTACCTCTCGGGACAGTATGGCTACACCTTC. The chain couples TRBV20-1 to TRBJ1-2, with 7 bases identical to TRBD1. The CDR3 sequence is 14 residues long. From germline, CDR1 is DFQATT and CDR2 SNEGSKA (reference sequence). After removal of 3 bases from V and 5 bases from J, the junction contained 9 bases not matched to a gene.

This clonotype was seen ten or more times. J is TRBJ2-3 and V is TRBV27; 7 nucleotides align to TRBD2. The germline V gene has CDR1 MNHEY and CDR2 SMNVEV (reference sequence). The CDR3 has 14 amino acids. Trimming at V came to 10 bases and at J to 2 bases, leaving 9 bases not matched to a gene. CDR3 loop: CATPRDYYTDTQYF. CDR3 coding DNA: TGTGCCACCCCCCGGGACTACTACACAGATACGCAGTATTTT.

The chain uses TRBV6-5 and TRBJ1-6, with D perhaps matching TRBD1 (5 bases). This CDR3 spans 15 amino acids. With 6 bases removed from V and 8 bases from J, the gap between germline ends came to 17 bases. Per the germline V gene, CDR1 is MNHEY and CDR2 is SVGAGI. The CDR3 loop reads CASRPPGLIYSPLHF. CDR3 DNA: TGTGCCAGCAGGCCTCCGGGACTGATTTATTCACCCCTCCACTTT.

The gene calls are TRBV10-1 and TRBJ2-5; tentatively, D is TRBD1 (6 bases). Germline lookup yields CDR1 WNHNN and CDR2 SYGVQD (reference sequence). This CDR3 is 15 amino acids long. Trimming cost V 0 bases and J 1 base, with 9 bases left between them. CDR3 amino acids: CASSESDSGQETQYF. The CDR3 coding sequence is TGCGCCAGCAGTGAGTCGGACAGTGGCCAAGAGACCCAGTACTTC.

This clonotype was counted at least ten times. The chain couples TRBV20-1 to TRBJ2-7; TRBD2 matches at 11 bases. CDR3 length: 13 residues. J gave up 7 bases and V 5 bases, and 7 bases lay outside the gene matches. Germline assignment: CDR1 DFQATT and CDR2 SNEGSKA (reference sequence). The CDR3 protein is CSASGLAEEEQYF. The DNA for the CDR3 is TGCAGTGCTTCGGGACTAGCGGAGGAGGAGCAGTACTTC.

V usage is TRBV18 and J usage is TRBJ1-5, with 8 bases lining up with TRBD1. Germline V gene sequence: CDR1 KGHSH, CDR2 LQKENI. The CDR3 covers 15 residues. Trimming at V came to 3 bases and at J to 3 bases, leaving 4 bases not matched to a gene. The CDR3 DNA reads as TGTGCCAGCTCACCGGGGGACAGGCACAATCAGCCCCAGCATTTT. Translated, it gives CASSPGDRHNQPQHF.

This clonotype was counted many times. The chain employs TRBV27 and TRBJ2-3; D possibly corresponds to TRBD2 (7 bases). Germline CDR1 and CDR2: MNHEY and SMNVEV (reference sequence). The length of the CDR3 is 16 residues. Trimming stripped 6 bases from V and 1 base from J, with 17 bases between. The CDR3 region has the DNA TGTGCCAGCAGGGCCTTCGCGGGGGCGCGCACAGATACGCAGTATTTT. Translating gives CASRAFAGARTDTQYF.

This clonotype has at least ten counts. The J gene is TRBJ1-6, the V gene TRBV5-5; 9 positions agree with TRBD1. The germline gives CDR1 SGHKS, CDR2 YYEKEE (reference sequence). The CDR3 has 16 residues. Unmatched junction bases numbered 7, after V lost 0 bases and J lost 9 bases. CDR3 coding DNA: TGTGCCAGCAGCTTGGGGCCCGGACAGGGGACTTCACCCCTCCACTTT. Translated, it gives CASSLGPGQGTSPLHF.

The genes are TRBV6-2 or TRBV6-3 and TRBJ1-1; D call uncertain. The germline V gene encodes CDR1 MNHEY and CDR2 SVGEGT. V lost 6 bases and J 11 bases, leaving 13 bases between the germline ends. This CDR3 is 11 amino acids long. CDR3 in amino acids: CASSPYPCAFF. CDR3 DNA: TGTGCCAGCAGCCCCTACCCCTGTGCTTTCTTT.

The sample holds many counts of this clonotype. The chain has TRBV10-2 and TRBJ2-7; D perhaps matches TRBD1 (5 bases). Germline V gene lookup returns CDR1 WSHSY and CDR2 SAAADI. Trimming removed 2 bases at V and 7 bases at J, with 18 bases between. CDR3 size: 15 residues. The CDR3 region has the DNA TGCGCCAGCAGTGAGCCACGCACAGGTCTAGAGGAGCAGTACTTC. Its protein is CASSEPRTGLEEQYF.

The sample holds many counts of this clonotype. CDR3 in amino acids: CATSSGQGNEQYF. The CDR3 DNA reads TGTGCCACCAGCTCCGGACAGGGAAACGAGCAGTACTTC. The chain joins TRBV15 to TRBJ2-7; 8 bases are a match to TRBD1. Germline CDR1 and CDR2: LNHNV and YYDKDF (reference sequence). The CDR3 extends over 13 amino acids. V shed 5 bases, J shed 5 bases, and the junction held 5 bases outside the gene matches.

This clonotype was detected many times. The rearrangement joins TRBV29-1 to TRBJ2-5, with TRBD2 matching 14 bases. Looked up from germline, CDR1 is SQVTM and CDR2 is ANQGSEA. This CDR3 has 17 amino acids. V lost 7 bases to trimming and J lost 5 bases; unmatched junction nucleotides: 15. CDR3 region: CSATKGTSGGGWETQYF. The DNA of the CDR3 is TGCAGCGCCACAAAGGGGACTAGCGGGGGAGGGTGGGAGACCCAGTACTTC.

This clonotype has a count of ten or more. Possible read error: a much larger clone is one base away. The rearrangement joins TRBV5-1 to TRBJ1-1; D perhaps matches TRBD1 (5 bases). Per the germline V gene, CDR1 is SGHRS and CDR2 is YFSETQ. Trimming pared 4 bases from V and 8 bases from J, leaving 15 bases between. The CDR3 has 13 amino acids. The CDR3 region has the DNA TGCGCCAGCAGCCCATTCGGAGGGGAAGAAGCTTTCTTT. Translating it yields CASSPFGGEEAFF.

Many counts were recorded for this clonotype. This chain links TRBV27 with TRBJ2-7, with a tentative D call TRBD1 (5 bases). Germline CDR1 reads MNHEY; CDR2 reads SMNVEV (reference sequence). V lost 6 bases, J lost 3 bases, and 12 bases lay in between. The CDR3 runs to 13 residues. The CDR3 sequence: CASRGWGGYEQYF. The CDR3 DNA reads as TGTGCCAGCAGAGGGTGGGGCGGCTACGAGCAGTACTTC.

This clonotype was observed many times. The J gene is TRBJ2-7, the V gene TRBV20-1, with 8 bases lining up with TRBD1. With 3 bases clipped from V and 4 bases from J, the junction kept 8 bases outside the gene matches. Germline CDR1 reads DFQATT; CDR2 reads SNEGSKA (reference sequence). CDR3 size: 14 residues. The CDR3 region is CSARRTGIIYEQYF. The CDR3 nucleotides are TGCAGTGCTAGGCGGACAGGGATTATTTACGAGCAGTACTTC.

A remark on this clonotype: A much larger clone sits a single nucleotide away, making a read error possible. This chain joins TRBV4-2 and TRBJ2-4, with no clear D. Germline lookup yields CDR1 LGHNA and CDR2 YNFKEQ. V was pared by 3 bases and J by 10 bases, with 10 bases between. The CDR3 is 12 amino acids. The CDR3 DNA reads as TGTGCCAGCAGCCAGACGAGGAAAATTCAGTACTTC. Amino acid sequence: CASSQTRKIQYF.

This clonotype was detected ten times or more. The rearrangement joins TRBV7-3 to TRBJ2-7, with D perhaps given as TRBD1 or TRBD2 (5 bases each). V shed 5 bases and J shed 5 bases, with 13 bases lying between them. This CDR3 spans 13 amino acids. The germline CDR1 and CDR2 sequences are SGHTA and FQGTGA. CDR3 coding DNA: TGTGCCAGCAGCGGGGACGGGAAGGACGAGCAGTACTTC. Translating it yields CASSGDGKDEQYF.

Only a few counts were recorded for this clonotype. Possible read error: a much larger clone is one base away. V is TRBV28 and J is TRBJ2-1; perhaps TRBD2 as D (5 bases). This CDR3 spans 15 amino acids. The V and J ends lost 6 bases and 9 bases respectively, with 21 bases between them. Germline values: CDR1 MDHEN, CDR2 SYDVKM. CDR3 coding DNA: TGTGCCAGCAGCCCCCCGGGAACGCCGGTGGGTGAGCAGTTCTTC. It is translated as CASSPPGTPVGEQFF.

This clonotype has ten or more counts. This sequence joins TRBV3-1 and TRBJ2-3; D perhaps matches TRBD1 (6 bases). This CDR3 contains 15 residues. Trimming cost V 2 bases and J 3 bases, with 12 bases left between them. CDR1 is LGHDT, CDR2 YNNKEL, per germline (reference sequence). CDR3 in DNA: TGTGCCAGCAGCCAACAGGGGAAGGGGACAGATACGCAGTATTTT. Protein product: CASSQQGKGTDTQYF.

At least ten counts were recorded for this clonotype. This chain joins TRBV6-2 or TRBV6-3 and TRBJ2-1; D gene uncertain. V lost 2 bases and J 9 bases, leaving 14 bases between the germline ends. This CDR3 comprises 14 residues. The germline gives CDR1 MNHEY, CDR2 SVGEGT. CDR3 DNA sequence: TGTGCCAGCAGTTACAGAGGTCTAGGTATTGAGCAGTTCTTC. Encoded protein: CASSYRGLGIEQFF.

This clonotype showed up many times. The rearrangement links TRBV29-1 to TRBJ2-1; D unresolved. The CDR3 is made up of 14 amino acids. Germline values: CDR1 SQVTM, CDR2 ANQGSEA. Trimming cost V 1 base and J 0 bases, with 7 bases left between them. CDR3 sequence (DNA): TGCAGCGTTGAAGCCCCTCACTCCTACAATGAGCAGTTCTTC. Translation gives CSVEAPHSYNEQFF.

This clonotype was recorded many times. The gene calls are TRBV5-5 and TRBJ1-1, with 8 bases aligning to TRBD1. Germline values: CDR1 SGHKS, CDR2 YYEKEE (reference sequence). V lost 4 bases and J lost 4; bases outside the gene matches: 9. The CDR3 runs to 15 residues. Here the CDR3 DNA reads TGTGCCAGCAGCCAACCAGGGGGCCCATCCACTGAAGCTTTCTTT. Protein product: CASSQPGGPSTEAFF.